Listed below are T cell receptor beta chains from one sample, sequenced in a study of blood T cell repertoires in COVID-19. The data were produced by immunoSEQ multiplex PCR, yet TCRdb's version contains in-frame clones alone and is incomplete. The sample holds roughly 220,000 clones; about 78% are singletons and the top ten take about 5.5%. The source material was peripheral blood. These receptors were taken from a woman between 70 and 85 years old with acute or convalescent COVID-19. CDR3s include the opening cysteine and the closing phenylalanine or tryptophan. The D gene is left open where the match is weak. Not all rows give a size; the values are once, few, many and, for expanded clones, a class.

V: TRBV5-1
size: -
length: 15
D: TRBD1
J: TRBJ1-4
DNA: TGCGCCAGCAGATTGGCCCTCAGGGGGAATGAAAAACTGTTTTTT
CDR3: CASRLALRGNEKLFF

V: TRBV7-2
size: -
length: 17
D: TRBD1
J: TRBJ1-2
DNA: TGTGCCAGCAGCTTAGGGGTGAGACAGGGCTCTAACTATGGCTACACCTTC
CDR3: CASSLGVRQGSNYGYTF

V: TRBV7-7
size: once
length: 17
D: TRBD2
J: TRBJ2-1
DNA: TGTGCTAGCAGCCCAGACCCTAGCGGGAGCTCCTACAATGAGCAGTTCTTC
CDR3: CASSPDPSGSSYNEQFF

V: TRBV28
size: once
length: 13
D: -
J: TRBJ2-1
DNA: TGTGCCAGCACCCCAGGGTGGGCGCATGAGCAGTTCTTC
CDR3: CASTPGWAHEQFF

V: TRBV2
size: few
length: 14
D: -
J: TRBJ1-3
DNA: TGTGCCAGCAGAATTCTCAGGGGTTTAAACACCATATATTTT
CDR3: CASRILRGLNTIYF

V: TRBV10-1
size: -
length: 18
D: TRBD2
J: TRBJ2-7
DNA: TGCGCCAGCAGCCAACCCTCCAGCAAAAGACTAGCGTCCTACGAGCAGTACTTC
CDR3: CASSQPSSKRLASYEQYF

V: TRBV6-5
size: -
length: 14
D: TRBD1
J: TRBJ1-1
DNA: TGTGCCAGCATGAGGACAGGGATGAACACTGAAGCTTTCTTT
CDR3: CASMRTGMNTEAFF

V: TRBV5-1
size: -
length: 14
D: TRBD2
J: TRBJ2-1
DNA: TGCGCCAGCAGCTTGGGCGGGAGGGTCAATGAGCAGTTCTTC
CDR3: CASSLGGRVNEQFF

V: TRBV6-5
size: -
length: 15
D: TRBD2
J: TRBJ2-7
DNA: TGTGCCAGCAGGCCCGGGACTAGCGGGGGATACGAGCAGTACTTC
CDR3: CASRPGTSGGYEQYF

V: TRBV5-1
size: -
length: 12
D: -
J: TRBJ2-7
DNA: TGCGCCAGCAGCTTGACACTAAGCGAGCAGTACTTC
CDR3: CASSLTLSEQYF

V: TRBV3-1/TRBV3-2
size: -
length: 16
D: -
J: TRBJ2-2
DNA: TGTGCCAGCAGCCGGCTGGGACAATCGAACACCGGGGAGCTGTTTTTT
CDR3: CASSRLGQSNTGELFF

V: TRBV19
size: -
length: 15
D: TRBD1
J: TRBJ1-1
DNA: TGTGCCAGTAGTATAACAGGGGGGTCGGGCACTGAAGCTTTCTTT
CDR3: CASSITGGSGTEAFF

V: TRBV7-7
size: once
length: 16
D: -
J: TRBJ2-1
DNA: TGTGCCAGCAGCTTACCATTGACAGGCTCCTACAATGAGCAGTTCTTC
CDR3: CASSLPLTGSYNEQFF

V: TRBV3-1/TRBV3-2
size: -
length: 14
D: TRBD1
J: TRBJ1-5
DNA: TGTGCCAGCAGTTCGCAGGGGGGCAATCAGCCCCAGCATTTT
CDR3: CASSSQGGNQPQHF

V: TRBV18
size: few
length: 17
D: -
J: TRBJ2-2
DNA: TGTGCCAGCTCACCACAGACTAGGCCTCCGAACACCGGGGAGCTGTTTTTT
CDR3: CASSPQTRPPNTGELFF

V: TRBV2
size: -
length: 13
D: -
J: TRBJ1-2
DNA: TGTGCCAGCAGGGGTTGGGGAGGCTATGGCTACACCTTC
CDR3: CASRGWGGYGYTF

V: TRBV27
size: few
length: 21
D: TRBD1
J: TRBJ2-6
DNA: TGTGCCAGCAGACGCAGGGGTGACAGGGGGCGCGCCGATTCTGGGGCCAACGTCCTGACTTTC
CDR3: CASRRRGDRGRADSGANVLTF

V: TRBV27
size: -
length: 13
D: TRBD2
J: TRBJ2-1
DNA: TGTGCCAGCAGCCCATCCAGCGGGAGTGAGCAGTTCTTC
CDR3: CASSPSSGSEQFF

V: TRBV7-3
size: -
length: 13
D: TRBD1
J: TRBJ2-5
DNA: TGTGCCAGCAGCAGAGGGACAGAAGAGACCCAGTACTTC
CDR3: CASSRGTEETQYF

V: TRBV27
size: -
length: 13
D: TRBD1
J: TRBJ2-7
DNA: TGTGCCAGCAGCAACAGGGGGCCATACGAGCAGTACTTC
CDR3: CASSNRGPYEQYF

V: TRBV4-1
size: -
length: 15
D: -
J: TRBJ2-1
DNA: TGCGCCAGCAGCCAAGGGCTTACCTCCTACAATGAGCAGTTCTTC
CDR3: CASSQGLTSYNEQFF

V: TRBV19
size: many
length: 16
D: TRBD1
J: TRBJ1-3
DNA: TGTGCCAGTATCGGACAGGGGGTGAGCTCTGGAAACACCATATATTTT
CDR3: CASIGQGVSSGNTIYF

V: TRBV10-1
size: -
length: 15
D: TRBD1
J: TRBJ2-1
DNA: TGCGCCAGCAGTGTGGTACGGACAGGGGCCCATGAGCAGTTCTTC
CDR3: CASSVVRTGAHEQFF

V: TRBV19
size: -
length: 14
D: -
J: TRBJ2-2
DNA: TGTGCCAGTCAACAGGGTATTAACACCGGGGAGCTGTTTTTT
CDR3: CASQQGINTGELFF

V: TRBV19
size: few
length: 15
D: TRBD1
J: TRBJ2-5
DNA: TGTGCCAGTAGCCCGGGACAGGGCTTTTTAGAGACCCAGTACTTC
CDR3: CASSPGQGFLETQYF

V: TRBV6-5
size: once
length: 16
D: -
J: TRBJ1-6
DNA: TGTGCCAGCAGTTACGGGGGGGCGAGGAAGAATTCACCCCTCCACTTT
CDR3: CASSYGGARKNSPLHF

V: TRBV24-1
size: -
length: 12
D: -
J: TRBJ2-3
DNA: TGTGCCACCAGCGGGAGCACAGATACGCAGTATTTT
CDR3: CATSGSTDTQYF

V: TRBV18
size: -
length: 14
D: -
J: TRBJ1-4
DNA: TGTGCCAGCTCACCACAAGGGGGTAATGAAAAACTGTTTTTT
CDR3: CASSPQGGNEKLFF

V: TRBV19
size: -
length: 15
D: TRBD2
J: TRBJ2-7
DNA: TGTGCCAGTAGTATGTTTACTAGCGGGACCTACGAGCAGTACTTC
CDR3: CASSMFTSGTYEQYF

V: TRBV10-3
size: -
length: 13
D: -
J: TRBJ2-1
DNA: TGTGCCATCAGTGAGTCGGGGCCGGATGAGCAGTTCTTC
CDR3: CAISESGPDEQFF

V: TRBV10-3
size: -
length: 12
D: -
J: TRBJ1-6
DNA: TGTGCCATCAGGGGAGATAATTCACCCCTCCACTTT
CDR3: CAIRGDNSPLHF

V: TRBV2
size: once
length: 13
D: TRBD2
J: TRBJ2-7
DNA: TGTGCCAGCGGTGGGACTAGCGGCTACGAGCAGTACTTC
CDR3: CASGGTSGYEQYF

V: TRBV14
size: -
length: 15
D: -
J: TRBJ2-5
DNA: TGTGCCAGCAGCCCCGGGACTCGCTCGGGAGAGACCCAGTACTTC
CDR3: CASSPGTRSGETQYF

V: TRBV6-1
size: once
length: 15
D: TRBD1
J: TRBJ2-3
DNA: TGTGCCAGCAGTGAAAGGCAGGGGGTAACAGATACGCAGTATTTT
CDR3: CASSERQGVTDTQYF

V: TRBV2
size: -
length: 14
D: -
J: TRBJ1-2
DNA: TGTGCCAGCAGTTTTTCCGACAGGTTCGATGGCTACACCTTC
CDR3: CASSFSDRFDGYTF

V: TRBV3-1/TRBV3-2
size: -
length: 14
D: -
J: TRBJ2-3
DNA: TGTGCCAGCAGTCCAGTCTCTAGCACAGATACGCAGTATTTT
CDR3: CASSPVSSTDTQYF

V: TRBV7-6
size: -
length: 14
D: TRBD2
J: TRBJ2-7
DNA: TGTGCCAGCAGTAACGGACTAGCGAGCTACGAGCAGTACTTC
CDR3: CASSNGLASYEQYF